The text below deals with one TCR beta chain. Its antigen remains unidentified. Per-base qualities were not stored, and no clone one base away is much larger. This record belongs to a study of blood T cell repertoires in COVID-19 (dated by TCRdb to the early 2020s). For the wider study: Collaborator samples came from the United States, Italy and Spain and covered acute and convalescent phases of COVID-19. Nearly every sample came with metadata listing a de-identified subject ID, COVID-19 status, age in years and sex. The prospective study material was composed of cDNA or gDNA derived from T cells, B-cell-depleted T cells, or PBMCs. The repertoires were released in a freely available public database meant as a resource for research on the immune response to SARS-CoV-2. The samples were drawn from two sources: the first 160 participants of the ongoing ImmuneRACE study, and 1,000 to 1,500 subjects contributed by 6 global collaborators. Deeply sampled blood TCRbeta repertoires from subjects exposed to, actively infected with, or recovered from COVID-19 were included in the dataset. Where HLA class I and class II types were available, the types were taken from metadata supplied by the sample provider, not from assay-based typing.

The CDR3 sequence holds 18 residues, the cysteine and phenylalanine included. CDR3 DNA only is kept here, 54 bases in frame from base 1. From V the trimming removes 5 bases and from J it removes 1 base, while the gene matches leave 10 bases of the junction unaccounted for. CDR1 and CDR2 were assigned from the germline V gene as MDHEN and SYDVKM. General conclusions and limits of the study: The amount of clinical and demographic metadata varied by source and participant and was provided uncurated.

TCRbeta CDR3 regions were amplified from genomic DNA by means of the immunoSEQ Assay, a bias-controlled multiplex PCR. In the source study's methods: Nucleated cell counts per sample were estimated from amplification of reference gene primers within the assay. To quantify the absolute abundance of each unique TCRbeta CDR3 rearrangement, sequence reads were collapsed and filtered. For each sample, productive Simpson clonality was calculated as the square root of Simpson's diversity index across productive rearrangements. Not all clones reach the TCRdb copy of this immuneACCESS table, which keeps in-frame sequences only. Checked studies attribute under half of the gap to unresolved V genes and leave the rest unexplained. V, J and clone size derive from that table, while D and trimming were established from the DNA sequence. The sample table shows tens of thousands of clones, and around 93% are seen once. The top ten clones comprise 2.5% to 3.5% of the sample.

Each collaborating institution followed its own protocols to collect whole blood in K2EDTA tubes. For TCRbeta analysis, collaborators shipped samples in one of three forms: frozen whole blood, isolated PBMCs, or DNA extracted from either of those sample types. The sample taken for sequencing was peripheral blood. This chain joins TRBV28 to TRBJ2-6, and TRBD1 aligns with 8 junction nucleotides. The TCR originated in a man aged 50 to 59 with acute or convalescent COVID-19. CDR3 loop: CASSLRTGYKSGANVLTF. Read as DNA, the sequence is TGTGCCAGCAGTCTACGGACAGGGTACAAATCTGGGGCCAACGTCCTGACTTTC.